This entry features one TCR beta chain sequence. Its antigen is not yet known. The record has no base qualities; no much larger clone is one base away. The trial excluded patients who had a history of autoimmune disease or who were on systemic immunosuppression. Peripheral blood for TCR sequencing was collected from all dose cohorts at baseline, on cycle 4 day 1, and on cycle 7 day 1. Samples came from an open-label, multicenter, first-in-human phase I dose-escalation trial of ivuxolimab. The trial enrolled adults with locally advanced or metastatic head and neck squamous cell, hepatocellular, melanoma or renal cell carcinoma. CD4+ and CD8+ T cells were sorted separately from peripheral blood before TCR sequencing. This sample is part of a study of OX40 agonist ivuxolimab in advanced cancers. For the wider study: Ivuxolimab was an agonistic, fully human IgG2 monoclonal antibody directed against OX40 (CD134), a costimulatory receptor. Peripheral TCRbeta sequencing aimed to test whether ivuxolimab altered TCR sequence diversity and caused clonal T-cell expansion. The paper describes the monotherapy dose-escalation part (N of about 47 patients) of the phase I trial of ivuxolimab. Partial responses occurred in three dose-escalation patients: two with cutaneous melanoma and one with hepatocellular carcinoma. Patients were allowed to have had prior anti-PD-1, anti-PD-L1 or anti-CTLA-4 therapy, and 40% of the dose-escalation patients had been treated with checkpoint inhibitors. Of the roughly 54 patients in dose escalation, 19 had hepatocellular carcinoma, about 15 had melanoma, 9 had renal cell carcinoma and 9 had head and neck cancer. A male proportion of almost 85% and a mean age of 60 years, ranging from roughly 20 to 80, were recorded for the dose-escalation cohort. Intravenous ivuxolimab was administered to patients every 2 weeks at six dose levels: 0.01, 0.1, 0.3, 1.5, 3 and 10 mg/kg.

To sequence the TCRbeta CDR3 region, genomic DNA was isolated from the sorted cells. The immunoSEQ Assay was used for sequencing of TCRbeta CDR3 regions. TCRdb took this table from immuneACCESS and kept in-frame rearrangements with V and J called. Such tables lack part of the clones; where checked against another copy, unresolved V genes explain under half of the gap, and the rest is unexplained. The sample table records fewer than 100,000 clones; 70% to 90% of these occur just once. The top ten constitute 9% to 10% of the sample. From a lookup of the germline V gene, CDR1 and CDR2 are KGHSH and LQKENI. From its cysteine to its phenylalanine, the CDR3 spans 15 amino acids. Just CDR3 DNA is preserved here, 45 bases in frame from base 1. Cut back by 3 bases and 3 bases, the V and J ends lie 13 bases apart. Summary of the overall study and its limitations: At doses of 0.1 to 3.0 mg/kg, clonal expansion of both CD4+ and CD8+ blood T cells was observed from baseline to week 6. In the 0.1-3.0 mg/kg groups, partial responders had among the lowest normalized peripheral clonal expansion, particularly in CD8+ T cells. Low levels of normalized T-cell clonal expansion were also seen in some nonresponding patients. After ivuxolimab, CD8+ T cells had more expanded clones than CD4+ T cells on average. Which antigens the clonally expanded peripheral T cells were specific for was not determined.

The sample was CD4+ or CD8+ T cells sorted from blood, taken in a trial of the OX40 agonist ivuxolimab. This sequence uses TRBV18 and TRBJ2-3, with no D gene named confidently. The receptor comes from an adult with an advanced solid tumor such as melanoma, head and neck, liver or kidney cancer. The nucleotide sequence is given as TGTGCCAGCTCACCCCCTGAGGTTGGGACAGATACGCAGTATTTT. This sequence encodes CASSPPEVGTDTQYF.